Included here is one TCR beta chain sequence, with context. The data are from a study of cytomegalovirus exposure and HLA in healthy donors. The CDR3 contains 14 residues. V was trimmed by 0 bases and J by 1 base, leaving 6 bases between them. The germline V gene encodes CDR1 LGHNA and CDR2 YNFKEQ. Researchers ran the PCR with 60 Vbeta and 13 Jbeta primers. Repertoires were generated with immunoSEQ multiplex PCR, while TCRdb's copy carries only in-frame clones and drops some. Among tens of thousands of clones listed, roughly 61% were seen once. Sequencing was done on a sample of PBMCs. This clonotype was obtained from a middle-aged woman in good health and CMV-seropositive. The V call is TRBV4-2, the J call TRBJ2-5; D is undetermined. CDR3 nucleotides: TGTGCCAGCAGCCAAGATAACAGCCAAGAGACCCAGTACTTC. Protein: CASSQDNSQETQYF.